The rows below give T cell receptor beta chains drawn from one sample of a study of Graves' ophthalmopathy and Graves' hyperthyroidism. A single record per CDR3 protein comes from TCRdb applying MiXCR to the multiplex PCR reads. The sample contains approximately 150,000 distinct CDR3 sequences, roughly two fifths of which appear only once. Sequencing was carried out using peripheral blood. These receptors were obtained from a man between 25 and 39 years old with Graves' ophthalmopathy. CDR3s include the opening cysteine and the closing phenylalanine or tryptophan. A D gene is named only where the DNA matches it firmly. The size of a clone is reported for some rows only, either as once, few or many, or as a class for expanded clones.

D | J | size | V | DNA | CDR3
TRBD1 | TRBJ1-5 | NA | TRBV19 | TGTGCCAGCTATGTCCTGCGACAGGGCGGGGGTCAGCCCCAGCATTTT | CASYVLRQGGGQPQHF
TRBD1 | TRBJ2-5 | NA | TRBV28 | TGTGCCAGCAGTTGGGACAGGGGGCTGGGAGAGACCCAGTACTTC | CASSWDRGLGETQYF
TRBD1 | TRBJ2-7 | many | TRBV2 | TGTGCCAGCACGCTACAGGGGGCGAAGGAGCAGTACTTC | CASTLQGAKEQYF
NA | TRBJ1-1 | many | TRBV7-2 | TGTGCCAGCAGCTTAAGCAGGGCGAACACTGAAGCTTTCTTT | CASSLSRANTEAFF
NA | TRBJ2-5 | many | TRBV7-2 | TGTGCCAGCAGCTTACCAATAAGCGGATCCCGGACCCAGTACTTC | CASSLPISGSRTQYF
NA | TRBJ2-5 | many | TRBV6-2/TRBV6-3 | TGTGCCAGCAGTTACTCATTGAGGCCAGAGACCCAGTACTTC | CASSYSLRPETQYF
NA | TRBJ1-5 | many | TRBV29-1 | TGCAGCGTTTCCATCTCGGGGCAGCCCCAGCATTTT | CSVSISGQPQHF
NA | TRBJ1-1 | NA | TRBV6-2/TRBV6-3 | TGTGCCAGCAGTTTCCCCGGTGGGGGACACACTGAAGCTTTCTTT | CASSFPGGGHTEAFF
NA | TRBJ1-5 | many | TRBV30 | TGTGCCTGGAGTGTACTAGGTCAGCCCCAGCATTTT | CAWSVLGQPQHF
TRBD2 | TRBJ2-7 | NA | TRBV6-5 | TGTGCCAGCAGTTACGTTAGCGGGAGGGCCAGTCTCGAGCAGTACTTC | CASSYVSGRASLEQYF
NA | TRBJ2-7 | NA | TRBV28 | TGTGCCAGCAGTTTAGGCACTTCCTTGTACGAGCAGTACTTC | CASSLGTSLYEQYF
NA | TRBJ2-4 | many | TRBV30 | TGTGCCTGGAGTACCCTAGCCCAGAAGGCCAAAAACATTCAGTACTTC | CAWSTLAQKAKNIQYF
TRBD2 | TRBJ2-2 | many | TRBV12-3/TRBV12-4 | TGTGCCAGCAGTTTATTTCGGGAGGACGGGGAGCTGTTTTTT | CASSLFREDGELFF
NA | TRBJ1-2 | many | TRBV6-1 | TGTGCCAGCAGTGCTTTGTTGACAGGCGACGGCTACACCTTC | CASSALLTGDGYTF
NA | TRBJ1-6 | many | TRBV7-2 | TGTGCCAGCAGCTTAAGGGATTCACCCCTCCACTTT | CASSLRDSPLHF
TRBD1 | TRBJ2-2 | NA | TRBV7-8 | TGTGCCAGCAGCACGACAGGGTTCCAGAACACCGGGGAGCTGTTTTTT | CASSTTGFQNTGELFF
TRBD1 | TRBJ2-4 | NA | TRBV29-1 | TGCAGTGCCGGGACAGGGGCTAAAAACATTCAGTACTTC | CSAGTGAKNIQYF
NA | TRBJ2-7 | many | TRBV6-2/TRBV6-3 | TGTGCCAGCAGATCCGTCTACGAGCAGTACTTC | CASRSVYEQYF
NA | TRBJ2-2 | many | TRBV5-1 | TGCGCCAGCAGCTTGGAATGGGGGAACACCGGGGAGCTGTTTTTT | CASSLEWGNTGELFF
NA | TRBJ2-2 | many | TRBV5-1 | TGCGCCAGCAGCTTGGCCGGGGGTACCGGGGAGCTGTTTTTT | CASSLAGGTGELFF
NA | TRBJ1-2 | many | TRBV28 | TGTGCCAGCAGTTTGTGGGACTATGGCTACACCTTC | CASSLWDYGYTF
TRBD2 | TRBJ2-7 | many | TRBV18 | TGTGCCAGCTCACCACGGACTAGCGGGGGGTACGAGCAGTACTTC | CASSPRTSGGYEQYF
NA | TRBJ1-1 | NA | TRBV29-1 | TGCAGCGCTTCGACATCGCGCGGTGGAGAAGCTTTCTTT | CSASTSRGGEAFF
TRBD1 | TRBJ1-3 | NA | TRBV11-2 | TGTGCCAGCAGCCGGGGGACAGGCGACTCTGGAAACACCATATATTTT | CASSRGTGDSGNTIYF
TRBD1 | TRBJ1-5 | many | TRBV12-3/TRBV12-4 | TGTGCCAGCAGTACGGACAGGACGGGAAATCAGCCCCAGCATTTT | CASSTDRTGNQPQHF
NA | TRBJ1-2 | many | TRBV11-2 | TGTGCCAGCAGCTTAGACAGGGTACGAGGCTACACCTTC | CASSLDRVRGYTF
TRBD2 | TRBJ2-7 | many | TRBV6-1 | TGTGCCAGCAGTGAATCGTGGGACACCGGGACTAGCGGCTACGAGCAGTACTTC | CASSESWDTGTSGYEQYF
TRBD1 | TRBJ1-1 | NA | TRBV6-2/TRBV6-3 | TGTGCCAGCAGTTACGCACGACAGGGCAACACTGAAGCTTTCTTT | CASSYARQGNTEAFF
NA | TRBJ2-7 | NA | TRBV28 | TGTGCCAGCAGTACAACAGGGCATAGCTCCTACGAGCAGTACTTC | CASSTTGHSSYEQYF
TRBD2 | TRBJ2-7 | many | TRBV7-9 | TGTGCCTCCCAGGCTAGCGGGGTTTGGCACGAGCAGTACTTC | CASQASGVWHEQYF
NA | TRBJ1-5 | many | TRBV6-2/TRBV6-3 | TGTGCCAGCAGTTACGTGGCGGGGAACATCAATCAGCCCCAGCATTTT | CASSYVAGNINQPQHF
TRBD1 | TRBJ1-2 | many | TRBV24-1 | TGTGCCACCAGTGAAAACGACAGGGATGCCTACACCTTC | CATSENDRDAYTF
TRBD1 | TRBJ1-2 | NA | TRBV28 | TGTGCCAGCAGTTTATCCCCTCAGGGGGCGAGGGGCTATGGCTACACCTTC | CASSLSPQGARGYGYTF
NA | TRBJ2-7 | NA | TRBV7-2 | TGTGCCAGCAGCGCCTACCGGTACGAGCAGTACTTC | CASSAYRYEQYF
TRBD1 | TRBJ2-7 | many | TRBV28 | TGTGCCAGCCTCACCCCCCGGACAGGGTCCTACGAGCAGTACTTC | CASLTPRTGSYEQYF
NA | TRBJ2-7 | NA | TRBV7-8 | TGTGCCAGCAGCTACCGTGAGGGTAACGAGCAGTACTTC | CASSYREGNEQYF
NA | TRBJ1-1 | NA | TRBV12-3/TRBV12-4 | TGTGCCAGCAGTATAAGATGGGGTGACACTGAAGCTTTCTTT | CASSIRWGDTEAFF
NA | TRBJ2-7 | NA | TRBV20-1 | TGCAGTGCTGAGAGACAGGACGAGCAGTACTTC | CSAERQDEQYF
TRBD1 | TRBJ2-5 | many | TRBV20-1 | TGCAGTGCTCCCCGAGACAGGGTCGGAGAGACCCAGTACTTC | CSAPRDRVGETQYF
NA | TRBJ1-5 | NA | TRBV6-1 | TGTGCCAGCGTGGATCACAATAGCAATCAGCCCCAGCATTTT | CASVDHNSNQPQHF
TRBD1 | TRBJ2-7 | medium-sized | TRBV20-1 | TGCAGTGCTAGCGGGACAGGGGTTGACGAGCAGTACTTC | CSASGTGVDEQYF
NA | TRBJ2-5 | NA | TRBV7-9 | TGTGCCAGCAGCTTTGAGGTGCCCGCCGGTCTGGAGACCCAGTACTTC | CASSFEVPAGLETQYF
NA | TRBJ2-2 | NA | TRBV6-2/TRBV6-3 | TGTGCCAGCAGTGCCCCAGGGAACCCTTTGACCGGGGAGCTGTTTTTT | CASSAPGNPLTGELFF
NA | TRBJ1-1 | many | TRBV28 | TGTGCCAGCATGCTTATCCCTAGTACGGCTTTCTTT | CASMLIPSTAFF
TRBD2 | TRBJ2-7 | NA | TRBV6-1 | TGTGCCAGCAGTCAAGGGACTAGCGGGCGGTACGAGCAGTACTTC | CASSQGTSGRYEQYF
NA | TRBJ1-5 | many | TRBV19 | TGTGCCAGTAGTCCTCTTGGTGGCGAACAGCCCCAGCATTTT | CASSPLGGEQPQHF
TRBD1 | TRBJ2-7 | many | TRBV29-1 | TGCAGCGCCCTAGCCGGGACAGGTTCGTCCTACGAGCAGTACTTC | CSALAGTGSSYEQYF
NA | TRBJ2-7 | many | TRBV12-3/TRBV12-4 | TGTGCCAGCAGTTTTAGGCGGAGGTCCTACGAGCAGTACTTC | CASSFRRRSYEQYF
NA | TRBJ1-2 | many | TRBV28 | TGTGCCAGCAATGATCAGGGGAGGAACTATGGCTACACCTTC | CASNDQGRNYGYTF
TRBD1 | TRBJ1-2 | many | TRBV6-2/TRBV6-3 | TGTGCCAGCAGTTACTCGGTTACGACAGGGAGGTCCGGCTACACCTTC | CASSYSVTTGRSGYTF
TRBD2 | TRBJ2-7 | once | TRBV20-1 | TGCAGTGCTAGAGATCCCCGACGCGGGAGCACCTCCGAGCAGTACTTC | CSARDPRRGSTSEQYF
TRBD1 | TRBJ2-7 | NA | TRBV18 | TGTGCCAGCTCACCACCAAGGACAGGGGTTGCCGAGCAGTACTTC | CASSPPRTGVAEQYF
NA | TRBJ1-5 | few | TRBV27 | TGTGCCAGCAGTCCCCGTGGGGGGTCACAGCCCCAGCATTTT | CASSPRGGSQPQHF
NA | TRBJ2-2 | NA | TRBV2 | TGTGCCAGCAGCGTGACAGCGAACACCGGGGAGCTGTTTTTT | CASSVTANTGELFF
NA | TRBJ1-3 | many | TRBV18 | TGTGCCAGCTCACCAGGGGAGGCTGGAAACACCATATATTTT | CASSPGEAGNTIYF
TRBD2 | TRBJ2-7 | many | TRBV6-2/TRBV6-3 | TGTGCCAGCAGTTCCGCACGCGTAGCGGGGAGCTACGAGCAGTACTTC | CASSSARVAGSYEQYF
NA | TRBJ2-7 | many | TRBV27 | TGTGCCAGCAGTTTATTGCACGGGGCGGAGCAGTACTTC | CASSLLHGAEQYF
NA | TRBJ2-4 | NA | TRBV28 | TGTGCCAGCAGTTTAAGTCAGGTCGGGAGTCGGAACATTCAGTACTTC | CASSLSQVGSRNIQYF
NA | TRBJ2-7 | once | TRBV6-1 | TGTGCCAGCCACCGGGCCCCCCGATCCGAGCAGTACTTC | CASHRAPRSEQYF